This T cell receptor (beta chain) appears in the sequencing data of a study of cytomegalovirus exposure and HLA in healthy donors (dated by TCRdb to about 2017). For the wider study: An earlier analysis of several hundred of the donors reported 250 to 300 Gb of sequence data and 100 million to 120 million unique TCR beta sequences obtained from around 190 million T cells. Typing coverage varied by locus: roughly 629-630 donors for A, B, C, DRB1 and DQB1; more than 500 for DQA1; about 590 for DPA1; roughly 470 for DPB1. Across around 400 genotyped donors of the cohort, an average of roughly 250,000 unique TCR beta nucleotide sequences per donor were sequenced, and roughly a sixth of those sequences were non-productive. Both class I and class II loci were covered by HLA typing, at four-digit resolution. All discovery cohort repertoires had been generated using a single sequencing platform. Rather than using new phenotypic data, the later analysis identified candidate immune exposures from TCR beta sequences and from how often those sequences occurred across donors. The T cell repertoires of 666 subjects were profiled by immunosequencing and related to cytomegalovirus serostatus. Roughly 5 DR-DQ haplotypes were treated as single units for association and clustering because of strong linkage in the cohort. A later analysis re-examined previously published TCR beta repertoires from more than 600 donors and added high-resolution HLA genotyping to investigate patterns of TCR occurrence. Donor age, sex, ethnicity and CMV serostatus were compiled alongside the repertoire data. To decide whether each TCR beta V gene segment behaved as functional or pseudogenic, an earlier analysis of approximately 620 of the donors relied on high-throughput TCR beta sequencing. Along with the approximately 650-subject first cohort, a separate validation cohort of over a hundred different subjects was used. Approximately 330 gigabases of sequencing data and around 88 million unique TCR sequences made up an early release that covered fewer than 650 HLA-typed donors. Among the roughly 400 genotyped donors, approximately 76% belonged to the genetic ancestry cluster associated with self-reported Caucasian donors. The study aimed to test whether signatures of past pathogen exposure could be identified by cataloging public T cell receptors. A later genetic analysis took genome-wide SNP genotypes for about three fifths of the 666 donors and used that subset as a discovery cohort. The study combined high-throughput TCR immunosequencing, statistical association of individual TCRs with disease status, and machine learning to predict cytomegalovirus infection status.

Library preparation was by the immunoSEQ multiplex PCR assay. For the multiplex PCR, a mixture combining 60 forward primers for TCR Vbeta segments and 13 reverse primers for TCR Jbeta segments was used. The CDR3 region of rearranged TCR beta genes was amplified from genomic DNA with a multiplex PCR assay. The Illumina HiSeq System was used to sequence the amplified TCR beta libraries as 87-base-pair reads. Per the source publication's procedure: Across the 670 or so repertoires, a later analysis counted approximately 75 million unique TCR beta chains, around 11 million of which were shared by at least two donors. To remove PCR and sequencing errors, raw reads were error-corrected and collapsed into unique sequences using a nearest-neighbor algorithm that merged closely related sequences. CDR3 sequences were aligned to IMGT reference sequences to assign V, D and J gene segments. Each retained sequence needed at least a six-nucleotide match to both a V gene segment and a J gene segment. Rearrangements were classified as productive when the CDR3 lacked stop codons and remained in frame with V and J, and all other rearrangements were classified as non-productive. CDR3 was defined by IMGT convention, running from the second conserved V-encoded cysteine to the conserved J-encoded phenylalanine. The earlier analysis of approximately 590 of the donors excluded any sequence lacking an unambiguous match to a single V gene segment. In an earlier analysis of more than 500 of the donors, a V segment was called functional when productive rearrangements were above 56.7%, and segregating when the standard deviation between donors exceeded 5%. A statistical classification framework was built for diagnosing cytomegalovirus status from the catalog of TCR beta chain sequences. In a later analysis, TCR nucleotide sequences were compared against IMGT/GENE-DB human TR gene sequences so that V and J genes could be assigned. Using the TCRdist pipeline, a later analysis assigned CDR3 sequences along with most-parsimonious VDJ recombination scenarios. In a later analysis, each TCR beta chain was defined by its CDR3 amino acid sequence together with its V-gene family, and reads without a unique V-gene family were excluded. As a way to deal with suspected cross-contamination and a sequencing artifact, a later analysis dropped 592 nucleotide sequences that were highly shared and had low generation probability. In a later analysis, a clonal expansion index was calculated for each public chain from normalized within-repertoire ranks of inferred template counts. A later analysis computed generation probabilities with a VDJ recombination model fitted to out-of-frame rearrangements, and checked the results against IGoR. In a later analysis, TCR-TCR, TCR-HLA and TCR-CMV co-occurrence was scored with hypergeometric tests, and a repertoire-size bias correction was applied to TCR pairs. A later analysis estimated false discovery rates by permuting HLA or CMV assignments 20 times. In a later analysis, co-occurring TCRs were grouped using DBSCAN, and TCRdist sequence similarity was added for clustering within HLA-allele-positive subsets. For co-occurrence clustering, repertoires with fewer than 30,000 or more than 120,000 public chains were excluded, along with five repertoires with anomalous nucleotide sharing. TCRdb limited this immuneACCESS table to in-frame rearrangements with V and J called. A share of clones is missing; checked studies link under half to unresolved V genes, and the rest is unexplained. That table gives V, J and clone size, and the DNA gave D and trimming. A total of approximately 170,000 clones appear in this sample, around 80% of them only once. The top ten clonotypes cover approximately 4.1% of the sample.

Findings and caveats that apply to the study as a whole: Assigning TCR associations to individual alleles was difficult when HLA alleles, especially DR and DQ, strongly co-occurred. Because counts were too low, some 17 rarely observed V segments, including chromosome 9 orphons, were excluded from the earlier analysis of 587 of the donors. Cytomegalovirus status was reported to be diagnosed by the classifier with high specificity and sensitivity in both the original and validation cohorts. In vitro tests confirmed that a few of the cytomegalovirus-associated TCR beta chains recognize cytomegalovirus antigens. Because some donors lacked HLA typing at each locus, the association tests relied only on the typed subset. The study listed 164 TCR beta chains as associated with cytomegalovirus. According to a later genetic analysis, donors in an Asian-associated ancestry cluster had fewer N-insertions in productive TCRs than the approximately 670-donor mean. The sequencing pipeline was judged likely to have produced a cluster of highly shared sequence variants as a technical artifact. CMV serostatus was the only immune exposure information available for the cohort. Compared with equally common non-associated chains, HLA-associated TCR beta chains in a later analysis were more clonally expanded and had lower generation probabilities. This cohort had only TCR beta chains sequenced, and the lack of alpha or paired-chain data limited which features could be detected. Presence/absence analyses assumed roughly uniform sequencing depth across donors, an assumption that may not hold. It was suggested by the authors that the approach could potentially be generalized to other disease states and immunological phenotypes. According to a later analysis, TCR association rates differed among HLA loci, with DRB1 alleles showing the most associated TCRs and HLA-C alleles showing the fewest. An association between a missense DCLRE1C variant and V-gene and J-gene trimming of TCR beta chains was found in a later genetic analysis and replicated in an independent cohort. An earlier analysis of some 590 of the donors showed that most TCR beta V segments appeared in productive rearrangements either about 87% or about 30% of the time, which broadly matched IMGT annotations. Some IMGT-functional V segments, including TRBV6-2 and TRBV6-3, could not be distinguished by the 87-base-pair reads and were therefore excluded. In a later analysis, 16,951 TCR beta sequences were associated with specific HLA alleles at a false discovery rate of 0.05. Several of the top co-occurrence clusters appeared to be linked to parvovirus B19, influenza, CMV and Epstein-Barr virus, according to a later analysis. According to a later analysis, most CMV-associated TCR beta chains appeared to be HLA-restricted, and the HLA associations seemed to be driven largely by CMV exposure. Linkage disequilibrium might explain the correlated functional status among segregating V segments, but an unknown experimental factor could not be excluded. Across donors, most TCR sequences were observed very rarely, whereas some public TCRs were present in many individuals. A further reported finding was that TCR beta sequences accurately predicted the HLA-A and HLA-B alleles for most subjects in the first cohort.

To note about this clone: Its specific antigen is unknown. Per-base quality was not reported, and no clone a single base away is much larger than it.

The cohort comprised fewer than 750 healthy bone marrow donors. All cohort members were sampled while nominally healthy, although unrecorded immune exposures were likely present. The donor tested CMV seropositive, placing the donor among the 289 seropositive members of the cohort. Each donor provided a peripheral blood sample, and peripheral blood mononuclear cells were used for TCR beta sequencing. Genomic DNA extraction from the blood cell samples was performed with the Qiagen DNeasy Blood Extraction Kit. The CDR3 sequence holds 15 residues, the cysteine and phenylalanine included. Left in the record is the CDR3 DNA by itself, 45 bases read in frame from the first base. For this chain, trimming is 11 bases at the V end and 3 bases at the J end, and the number of junction bases without a gene match is 16. Sequences WNHNN (CDR1) and SYGVQD (CDR2) are obtained from the germline V gene (reference sequence).

The sequence joins TRBV10-1 to TRBJ2-7; 7 bases in between match TRBD1. The sample comprised PBMCs. This sequence was found in a woman between 50 and 59 years old in good health and CMV-seropositive. The CDR3 region reads CASKGSRGQDYEQYF. The DNA sequence is TGCGCCTCTAAGGGTTCGAGGGGGCAAGACTACGAGCAGTACTTC.